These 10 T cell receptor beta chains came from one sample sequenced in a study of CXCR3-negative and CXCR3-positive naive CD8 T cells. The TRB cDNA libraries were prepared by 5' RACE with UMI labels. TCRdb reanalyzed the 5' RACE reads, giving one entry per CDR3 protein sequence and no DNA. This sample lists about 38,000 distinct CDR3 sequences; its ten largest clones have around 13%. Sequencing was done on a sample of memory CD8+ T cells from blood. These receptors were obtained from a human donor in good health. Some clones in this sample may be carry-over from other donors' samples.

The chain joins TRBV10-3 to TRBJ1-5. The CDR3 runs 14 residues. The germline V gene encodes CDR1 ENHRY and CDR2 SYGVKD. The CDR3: CAISQSGSNQPQHF.

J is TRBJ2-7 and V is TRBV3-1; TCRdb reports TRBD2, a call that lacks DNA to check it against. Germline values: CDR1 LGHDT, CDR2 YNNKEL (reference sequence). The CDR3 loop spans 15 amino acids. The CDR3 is CASSHQARAGDEQYF.

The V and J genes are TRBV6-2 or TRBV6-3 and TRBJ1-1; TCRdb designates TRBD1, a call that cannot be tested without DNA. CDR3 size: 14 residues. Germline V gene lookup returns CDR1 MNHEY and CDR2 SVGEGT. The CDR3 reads CASTWTGELGEAFF.

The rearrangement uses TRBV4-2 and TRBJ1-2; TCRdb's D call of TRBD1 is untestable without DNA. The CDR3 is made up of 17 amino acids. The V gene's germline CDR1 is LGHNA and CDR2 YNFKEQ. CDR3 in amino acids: CASSQDSWGDSNYGYTF.

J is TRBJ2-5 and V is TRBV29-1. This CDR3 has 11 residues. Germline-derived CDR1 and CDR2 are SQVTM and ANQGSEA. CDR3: CSAWARGTQYF.

CDR3 loop: CASSPGPEDTQYF. The V call is TRBV4-1, the J call TRBJ2-3. The CDR3 consists of 13 residues. Germline V gene data show CDR1 as MGHRA and CDR2 as YSYEKL.

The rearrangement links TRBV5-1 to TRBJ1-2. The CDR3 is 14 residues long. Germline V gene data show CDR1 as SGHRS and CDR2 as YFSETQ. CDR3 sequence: CASSPTGSYYGYTF.

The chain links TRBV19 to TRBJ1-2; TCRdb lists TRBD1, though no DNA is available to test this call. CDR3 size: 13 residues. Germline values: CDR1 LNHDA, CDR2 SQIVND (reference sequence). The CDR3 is CAGKRQWDHGYTF.

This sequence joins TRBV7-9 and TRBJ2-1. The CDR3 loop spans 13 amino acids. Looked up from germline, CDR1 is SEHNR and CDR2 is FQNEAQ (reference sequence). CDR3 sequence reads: CASSSAGDNEQFF.

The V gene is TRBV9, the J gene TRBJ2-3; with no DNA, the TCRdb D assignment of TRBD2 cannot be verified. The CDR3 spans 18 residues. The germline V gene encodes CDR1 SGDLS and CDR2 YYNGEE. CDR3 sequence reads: CASSDSPAGGLGADTQYF.